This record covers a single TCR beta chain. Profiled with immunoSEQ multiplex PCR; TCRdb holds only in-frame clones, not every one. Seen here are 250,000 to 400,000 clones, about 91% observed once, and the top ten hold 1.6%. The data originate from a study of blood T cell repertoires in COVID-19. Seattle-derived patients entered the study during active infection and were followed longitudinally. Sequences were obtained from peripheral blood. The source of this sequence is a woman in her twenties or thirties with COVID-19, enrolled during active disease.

CDR3 DNA: TGTGCCAGCATGAGGGGACTAGCGAGCACCGGGGAGCTGTTTTTT. Its translation: CASMRGLASTGELFF. The chain links TRBV7-6 to TRBJ2-2; TRBD2 agrees at 10 bases. The germline gives CDR1 SGHVS, CDR2 FNYEAQ. The CDR3 has 15 amino acids. After removal of 7 bases from V and 4 bases from J, the junction contained 6 bases not matched to a gene. The full variable domain, its missing parts supplied by reference TRBV7-6 and TRBJ2-2, is GAGVSQSPRYKVTKRGQDVALRCDPISGHVSLYWYRQALGQGPEFLTYFNYEAQQDKSGLPNDRFSAERPEGSISTLTIQRTEQRDSAMYRCASMRGLASTGELFFGEGSRLTVL.